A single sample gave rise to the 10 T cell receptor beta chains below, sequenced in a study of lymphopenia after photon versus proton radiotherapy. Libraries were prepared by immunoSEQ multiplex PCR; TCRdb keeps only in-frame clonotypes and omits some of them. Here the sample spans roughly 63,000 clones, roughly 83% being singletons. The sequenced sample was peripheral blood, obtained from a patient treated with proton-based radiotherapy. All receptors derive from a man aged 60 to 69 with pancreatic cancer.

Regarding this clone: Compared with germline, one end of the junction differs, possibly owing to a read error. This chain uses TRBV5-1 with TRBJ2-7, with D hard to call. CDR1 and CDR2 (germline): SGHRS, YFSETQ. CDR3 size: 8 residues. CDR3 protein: CASSPPNF. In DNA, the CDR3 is TGCGCCAGCAGTCCTCCGAACTTC.

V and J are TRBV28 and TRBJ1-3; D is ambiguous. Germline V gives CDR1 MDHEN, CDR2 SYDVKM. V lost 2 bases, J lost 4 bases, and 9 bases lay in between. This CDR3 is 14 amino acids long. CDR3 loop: CASSLPSKGNTIYF. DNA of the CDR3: TGTGCCAGCAGTTTACCCAGCAAAGGAAACACCATATATTTT.

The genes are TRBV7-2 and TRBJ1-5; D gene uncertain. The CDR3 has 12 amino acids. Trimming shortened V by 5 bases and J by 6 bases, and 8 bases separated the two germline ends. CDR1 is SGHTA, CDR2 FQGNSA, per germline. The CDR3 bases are TGTGCCAGCAGCCAAACGGGTCAGCCCCAGCATTTT. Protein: CASSQTGQPQHF. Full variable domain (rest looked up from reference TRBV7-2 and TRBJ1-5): GAGVSQSPSNKVTEKGKDVELRCDPISGHTALYWYRQSLGQGLEFLIYFQGNSAPDKSGLPSDRFSAERTGGSVSTLTIQRTQQEDSAVYLCASSQTGQPQHFGDGTRLSIL.

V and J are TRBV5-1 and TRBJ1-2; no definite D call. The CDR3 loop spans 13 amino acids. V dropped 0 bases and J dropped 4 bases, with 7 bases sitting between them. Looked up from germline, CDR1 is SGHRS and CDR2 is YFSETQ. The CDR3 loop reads CASSLEGSYGYTF. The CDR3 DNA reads TGCGCCAGCAGCTTGGAGGGATCCTATGGCTACACCTTC.

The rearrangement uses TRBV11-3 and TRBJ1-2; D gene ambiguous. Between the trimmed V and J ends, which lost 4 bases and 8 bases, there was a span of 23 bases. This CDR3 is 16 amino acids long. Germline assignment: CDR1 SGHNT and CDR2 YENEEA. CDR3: CASSYTRSGRKAGYTF. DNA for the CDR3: TGTGCCAGCAGCTACACCCGAAGCGGCAGGAAGGCGGGCTACACCTTC.

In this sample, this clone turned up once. The chain's CDR3 is CASRDRARANTEAFF. In DNA, the CDR3 is TGCGCCAGCAGAGACAGGGCGCGTGCGAACACTGAAGCTTTCTTT. This chain links TRBV10-2 with TRBJ1-1, with 7 bases lining up with TRBD1. This CDR3 is built from 15 residues. V gave up 6 bases and J gave up 1 base; unmatched junction bases: 8. Looked up from germline, CDR1 is WSHSY and CDR2 is SAAADI.

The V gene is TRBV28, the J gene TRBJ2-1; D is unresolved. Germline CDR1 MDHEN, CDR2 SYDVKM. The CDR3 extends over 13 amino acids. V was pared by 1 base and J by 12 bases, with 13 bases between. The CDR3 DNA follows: TGTGCCAGCAGTTTATTAGCCCCCAAAGGGCAGTTCTTC. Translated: CASSLLAPKGQFF.

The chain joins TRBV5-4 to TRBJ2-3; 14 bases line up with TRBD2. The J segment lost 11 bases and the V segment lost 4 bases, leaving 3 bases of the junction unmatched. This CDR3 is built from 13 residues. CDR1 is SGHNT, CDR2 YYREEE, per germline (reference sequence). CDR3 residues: CASSVGLAGEQYF. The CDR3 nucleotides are TGTGCCAGCAGCGTGGGACTAGCGGGAGAGCAGTATTTT. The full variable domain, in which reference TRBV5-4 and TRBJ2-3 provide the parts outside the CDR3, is ETGVTQSPTHLIKTRGQQVTLRCSSQSGHNTVSWYQQALGQGPQFIFQYYREEENGRGNFPPRFSGLQFPNYSSELNVNALELDDSALYLCASSVGLAGEQYFGPGTRLTVL.

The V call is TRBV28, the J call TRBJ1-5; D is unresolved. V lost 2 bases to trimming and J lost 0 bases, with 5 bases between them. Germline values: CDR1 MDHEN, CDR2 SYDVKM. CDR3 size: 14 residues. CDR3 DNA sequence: TGTGCCAGCAGTTTACAATATAGCAATCAGCCCCAGCATTTT. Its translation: CASSLQYSNQPQHF.

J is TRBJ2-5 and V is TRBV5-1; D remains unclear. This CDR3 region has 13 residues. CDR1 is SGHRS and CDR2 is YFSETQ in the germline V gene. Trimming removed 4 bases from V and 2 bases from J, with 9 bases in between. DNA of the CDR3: TGCGCCAGCAGCAACGGTCCTCAAGAGACCCAGTACTTC. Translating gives CASSNGPQETQYF.